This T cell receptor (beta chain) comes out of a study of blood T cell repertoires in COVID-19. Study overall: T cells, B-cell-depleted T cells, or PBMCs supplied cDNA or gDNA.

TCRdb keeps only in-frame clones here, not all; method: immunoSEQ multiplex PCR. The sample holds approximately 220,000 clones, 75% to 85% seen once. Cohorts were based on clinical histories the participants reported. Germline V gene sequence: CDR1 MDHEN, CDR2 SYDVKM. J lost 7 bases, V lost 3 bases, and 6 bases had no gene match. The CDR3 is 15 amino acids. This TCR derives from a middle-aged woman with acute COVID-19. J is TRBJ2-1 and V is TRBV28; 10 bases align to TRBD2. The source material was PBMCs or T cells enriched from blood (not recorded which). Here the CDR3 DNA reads TGTGCCAGCAGTTTCGCTAGCGGGAGTAGGAATGAGCAGTTCTTC. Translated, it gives CASSFASGSRNEQFF.